This record concerns one T cell receptor beta chain sequence. This specimen belongs to a study of blood T cell repertoires in COVID-19. Whole-study context: Italy, Spain and the United States were the sources of the convalescent and acute COVID-19 samples. T cells, B-cell-depleted T cells, or PBMCs supplied cDNA or gDNA.

This CDR3 comprises 16 residues. Looked up from germline, CDR1 is KGHDR and CDR2 is SFDVKD. The ends were cut back, 4 bases at V and 5 bases at J, with 17 bases in the middle. In the original workflow: Reference gene primers were amplified, and this amplification served to estimate nucleated cell counts. Sequencing used immunoSEQ multiplex PCR; TCRdb keeps in-frame clones, though not all of them. V, J and clone size reflect that table, while D and trimming were determined from the DNA. Found here are around 140,000 clones, more than 65% of them singletons; the top ten hold 4%. The sequenced material came from peripheral blood. V usage is TRBV24-1 and J usage is TRBJ2-1, with D maybe TRBD1 (6 bases). The TCR originated in an older woman with acute or convalescent COVID-19. DNA for the CDR3: TGTGCCACCAGTGACCACAGGGCCCATTCCAACAATGAGCAGTTCTTC. Its protein product is CATSDHRAHSNNEQFF.